This TCR beta chain is from a study of blood T cell repertoires in COVID-19. The protocol was immunoSEQ multiplex PCR, while the TCRdb copy is restricted to in-frame clones and leaves out a portion. This sample has 200,000 to 300,000 clones; approximately 84% occur once, and the top ten carry about 3.3%. This receptor was obtained from a woman aged 40 to 49 with acute COVID-19. Sequencing was done on a sample of PBMCs or T cells enriched from blood (not recorded which).

This chain's CDR3 is CASSLGQGSQPQHF. The CDR3 coding sequence is TGTGCCAGCTCGCTGGGACAGGGGAGTCAGCCCCAGCATTTT. The chain has TRBV18 and TRBJ1-5; 10 bases match TRBD1. The CDR3 is 14 amino acids. Unmatched junction bases numbered 5, after V lost 6 bases and J lost 6 bases. Per the germline V gene, CDR1 is KGHSH and CDR2 is LQKENI.